This T cell receptor (beta chain) stems from a study of graft-versus-host responses after intestinal transplantation. This clone was counted once. Antigen unknown. CDR3 size: 20 residues. The trim removed 7 bases at V and 1 base at J, leaving 22 bases unmatched. CDR1 and CDR2 from the germline V gene are LNHDA and SQIVND (reference sequence). Profiling relied on immunoSEQ multiplex PCR, and the TCRdb table lists in-frame clones only, not all of them. The table lists around 120,000 clones, roughly nine tenths of them singletons. The chain joins TRBV19 to TRBJ1-2; 9 nucleotides match TRBD1. The material sequenced was unstimulated CD4+ T cells sorted from spleen or lymph node cells, taken before intestinal transplant. The sequence derives from a human donor who received an intestinal transplant. The CDR3, as DNA: TGTGCCAGTAATTGGGGGACAGGGATTATCCGAATGGATAGTAACTATGGCTACACCTTC. Translation gives CASNWGTGIIRMDSNYGYTF.